This T cell receptor (beta chain) was sequenced during a study of identical twins. Study outcomes and limitations: Carriage of fewer insertions was seen in abundant cord blood beta clonotypes, whereas memory repertoires showed none.

This clonotype was picked up a small number of times. Its antigen is unidentified. TCRdb re-analysed the 5' RACE reads in MiXCR, keeping a single row per CDR3 protein. Among around 300,000 distinct CDR3 sequences listed, 6.5% to 9.5% were seen once. Germline CDR1 is LGHNA and CDR2 is YNFKEQ. The CDR3 has 14 amino acids. V gave up 0 bases and J gave up 10 bases, with 10 bases separating them. The same sample was also used in a study of yellow fever vaccine responses in identical twins.

The chain combines TRBV4-2 with TRBJ1-6; D may be TRBD1 (5 bases). What was sequenced was memory (CD45RO+) T cells sorted from blood. This clonotype was obtained from a woman younger than 35 in good health. Here the CDR3 DNA reads TGTGCCAGCAGCCAAGACAGGGTTGGGTCACCCCTCCACTTT. Amino acid sequence: CASSQDRVGSPLHF.